A selection of T cell receptor beta chains follows, all from one sample in a study of T cells in Graves' hyperthyroidism and ophthalmopathy. MiXCR, run by TCRdb on the multiplex PCR reads, gives a single entry per CDR3 protein. The repertoire holds around 600,000 distinct CDR3 sequences, about 15% seen once, with roughly 6.6% in the top ten. The sample comprised blood. The receptors come from a woman younger than 45 with Graves' hyperthyroidism. CDR3s include the opening cysteine and the closing phenylalanine or tryptophan. The D gene is left open where the match is weak. Size values are once, few and many counts, or a class for expanded clones, and some rows have none.

J	size	D	V	DNA	CDR3
TRBJ1-5	few	TRBD1	TRBV12-3/TRBV12-4	TGTGCCAGCAGTGCGGGACAGGGATCCCAGCCCCAGCATTTT	CASSAGQGSQPQHF
TRBJ2-1	.	TRBD2	TRBV15	TGTGCCACCAGCAGAGATCGGACGGGAGGGCTGGGTGAGCAGTTCTTC	CATSRDRTGGLGEQFF
TRBJ2-1	few	TRBD2	TRBV12-3/TRBV12-4	TGTGCCAGCAGTTTGGCGGCGGGAGCCTGGAGGAGCTCCTACAATGAGCAGTTCTTC	CASSLAAGAWRSSYNEQFF
TRBJ2-7	few	.	TRBV7-2	TGTGCCAGCAGCTTAGTAGAGGGGGGGCCAGCCTACGAGCAGTACTTC	CASSLVEGGPAYEQYF
TRBJ1-5	many	.	TRBV11-2	TGTGCCAGCAGCTTAGCACCTCAGGGAGGCTCCAATCAGCCCCAGCATTTT	CASSLAPQGGSNQPQHF
TRBJ1-5	many	.	TRBV30	TGTGCCTGGAGTGTTGACAGCAATCAGCCCCAGCATTTT	CAWSVDSNQPQHF
TRBJ1-2	many	.	TRBV5-1	TGCGCCAGCAGCTTGGATGAAGAGAGCTACACCTTC	CASSLDEESYTF
TRBJ2-7	.	.	TRBV7-8	TGTGCCAGCAACGATAGGGACTGGAGCTACGAGCAGTACTTC	CASNDRDWSYEQYF
TRBJ2-2	.	.	TRBV4-1	TGCGCCAGCAGCCAAGGTCTTCGCGGAACCGGGGAGCTGTTTTTT	CASSQGLRGTGELFF
TRBJ1-5	.	.	TRBV7-3	TGTGCCAGTAGTATAGATGCGTCCTATAGCAATCAGCCCCAGCATTTT	CASSIDASYSNQPQHF
TRBJ2-1	.	TRBD2	TRBV19	TGTGCCAGTAAGCAACTAGCGGGATACAATGAGCAGTTCTTC	CASKQLAGYNEQFF
TRBJ1-1	few	.	TRBV2	TGTGCCAGCAGTGAGGCGTTAGGGGTCGTAGATGCTTTCTTT	CASSEALGVVDAFF
TRBJ2-3	many	TRBD2	TRBV18	TGTGCCAGCTCACGACGGGAGGGCCGAGATACGCAGTATTTT	CASSRREGRDTQYF
TRBJ2-2	many	TRBD1	TRBV9	TGTGCCAGCAGCGCCTCCCGGGTGGAACAGGGGCCGAACACCGGGGAGCTGTTTTTT	CASSASRVEQGPNTGELFF
TRBJ2-1	many	.	TRBV2	TGTGCCAGCAGGAATGGTAGCGCCCTTCTACGGAATGAGCAGTTCTTC	CASRNGSALLRNEQFF
TRBJ2-5	few	.	TRBV5-8	TGTGCCAGCAGCTCCCCTCCATACCAAGAGACCCAGTACTTC	CASSSPPYQETQYF
TRBJ1-2	many	TRBD1	TRBV6-1	TGTGCCAGCAGGAACCGACAGGGGGGCGTCTACACCTTC	CASRNRQGGVYTF
TRBJ1-6	many	.	TRBV28	TGTGCCAGCAGTTTCCAGGACGCGTCACCCCTCCACTTT	CASSFQDASPLHF
TRBJ2-2	many	TRBD2	TRBV30	TGTGCCTCCCTTCCGTGGGAGGGATACACCGGGGAGCTGTTTTTT	CASLPWEGYTGELFF
TRBJ1-3	.	.	TRBV24-1	TGTGCCACCAGCGCCGGGGAAAGCTCTGGAAACACCATATATTTT	CATSAGESSGNTIYF
TRBJ1-6	.	.	TRBV4-3	TGCGCCAGCAGCCAAGAGGGACAAACGACCTGGAATTCACCCCTCCACTTT	CASSQEGQTTWNSPLHF
TRBJ1-1	.	TRBD1	TRBV10-3	TGTGCCATCAGTCGGGGACAGGGGGACACTGAAGCTTTCTTT	CAISRGQGDTEAFF
TRBJ1-1	few	.	TRBV5-1	TGCGCCAGCAGAAAGACAGTGAACACTGGAGCTTTCTTT	CASRKTVNTGAFF
TRBJ1-2	many	.	TRBV30	TGTGCCTTATGGCTTTCCTATGGCTACACCTTC	CALWLSYGYTF
TRBJ2-2	few	TRBD2	TRBV18	TGTGCCAGCTCACCACCGGGAGGGAGGACCGGGGAGCTGTTTTTT	CASSPPGGRTGELFF
TRBJ2-1	many	.	TRBV20-1	TGCAGTGTAAGACGAAGCGAAAGCTCCTACAATGAGCAGTTCTTC	CSVRRSESSYNEQFF
TRBJ2-2	few	TRBD2	TRBV14	TGTGCCAGCAGCCAAGATTTCACTAGCGGTTCGAACACCGGGGAGCTGTTTTTT	CASSQDFTSGSNTGELFF
TRBJ2-1	many	.	TRBV16	TGTGCCAGCAGCCAATATCCGTCAGTGTCCTACAATGAGCAGTTCTTC	CASSQYPSVSYNEQFF
TRBJ1-5	many	.	TRBV28	TGTGCCAGCAGTTCAGGACAGTTTCCTTATAGCAATCAGCCCCAGCATTTT	CASSSGQFPYSNQPQHF
TRBJ2-7	few	.	TRBV10-2	TGCGCCAGCAGTGACTCCCTCTACGAGCAGTACTTC	CASSDSLYEQYF
TRBJ2-2	few	TRBD2	TRBV6-5	TGTGCCAGCAGTTACCTCCGGACTAGCGATATCCCCACCGGTACCGGGGAGCTGTTTTTT	CASSYLRTSDIPTGTGELFF
TRBJ2-1	few	TRBD2	TRBV14	TGTGCCAGCAGCCACGGACTAGCTCAAACGCGGGAGCAGTTCTTC	CASSHGLAQTREQFF
TRBJ2-1	few	TRBD2	TRBV7-9	TGTGCCAGCAGCCGAACCCGGTTGGCCCCAGCGGGAGGGCCTCAAGATGAGCAGTTCTTC	CASSRTRLAPAGGPQDEQFF
TRBJ2-7	many	.	TRBV7-2	TGTGCCAGCAGCTTATTCAACTACGAGCAGTACTTC	CASSLFNYEQYF
TRBJ1-5	many	.	TRBV30	TGTGCCTGGAGTGTACCAGGGGCTAGCAATCAGCCCCAGCATTTT	CAWSVPGASNQPQHF
TRBJ1-3	few	.	TRBV6-2/TRBV6-3	TGTGCCAGCAGTACCGGGACAAGTGGAAACACCATATATTTT	CASSTGTSGNTIYF
TRBJ2-3	few	TRBD2	TRBV10-3	TGTGCCATCAGTGAGCGGACTAGCGTAACTAGCACAGATACGCAGTATTTT	CAISERTSVTSTDTQYF
TRBJ1-2	many	.	TRBV27	TGTGCCAGCAGTTTATCGACAGAGCATACTTATGGCTACACCTTC	CASSLSTEHTYGYTF
TRBJ1-1	.	.	TRBV20-1	TGCAGTGCTCAACCGGGACGTGAAGCTTTCTTT	CSAQPGREAFF
TRBJ2-7	.	.	TRBV27	TGTGCCAGCAGCCCCCAACAGGGCGAAGACGAGCAGTACTTC	CASSPQQGEDEQYF
TRBJ2-7	many	.	TRBV6-1	TGTGCCAGCAGTGTGGGGACAACCTACGAGCAGTACTTC	CASSVGTTYEQYF
TRBJ2-4	many	.	TRBV28	TGTGCCAGCAGTTTATTAGAGAGGGGTATTCAGTACTTC	CASSLLERGIQYF
TRBJ2-1	.	TRBD2	TRBV4-1	TGCGCCAGCAGCCAACTTCGACCGGGACTAGCCTTTAGCTCCTACAATGAGCAGTTCTTC	CASSQLRPGLAFSSYNEQFF
TRBJ2-2	.	.	TRBV28	TGTGCCAGCAGCTTGTTCAGGGGCACCGGGGAGCTGTTTTTT	CASSLFRGTGELFF
TRBJ2-3	many	.	TRBV29-1	TGCAGCGTTGATGGGTTGGTCCGCAGCACAGATACGCAGTATTTT	CSVDGLVRSTDTQYF
TRBJ2-1	few	TRBD2	TRBV5-4	TGTGCAAGTGCGGGAGGGAATTACAATGAGCAGTTCTTC	CASAGGNYNEQFF